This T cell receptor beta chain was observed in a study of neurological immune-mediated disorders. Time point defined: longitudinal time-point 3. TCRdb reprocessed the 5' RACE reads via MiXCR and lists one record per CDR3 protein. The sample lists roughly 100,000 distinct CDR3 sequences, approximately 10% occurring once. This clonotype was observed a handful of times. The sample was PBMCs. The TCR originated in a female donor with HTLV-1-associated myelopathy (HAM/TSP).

Here the CDR3 DNA reads TGCGCCAGCAGCTTGGCCATCCAGCGGGGGAGCACAGATACGCAGTATTTT. Protein product: CASSLAIQRGSTDTQYF. V and J are TRBV5-1 and TRBJ2-3; 8 bases fit TRBD2. The CDR3 extends over 17 amino acids. The V gene's germline CDR1 is SGHRS and CDR2 YFSETQ. V lost 0 bases, J lost 0 bases, and 6 bases stayed unmatched.